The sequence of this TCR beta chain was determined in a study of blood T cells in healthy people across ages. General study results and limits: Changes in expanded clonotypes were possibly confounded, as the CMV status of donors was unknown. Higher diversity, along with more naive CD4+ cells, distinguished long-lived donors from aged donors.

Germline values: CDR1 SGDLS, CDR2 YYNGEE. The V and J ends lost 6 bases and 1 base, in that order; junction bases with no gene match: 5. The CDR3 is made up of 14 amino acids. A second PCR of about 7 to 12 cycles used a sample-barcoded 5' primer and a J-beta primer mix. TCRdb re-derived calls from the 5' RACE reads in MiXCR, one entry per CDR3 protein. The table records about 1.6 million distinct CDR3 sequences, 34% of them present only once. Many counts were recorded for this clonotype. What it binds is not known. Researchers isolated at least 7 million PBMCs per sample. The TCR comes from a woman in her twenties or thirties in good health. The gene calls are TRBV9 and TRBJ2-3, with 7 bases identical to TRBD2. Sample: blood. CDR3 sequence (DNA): TGTGCCAGCACAAGCGGGGAACGCACAGATACGCAGTATTTT. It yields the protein CASTSGERTDTQYF.